These T cell receptor beta chains were read from a single sample in a study of cytomegalovirus exposure and HLA in healthy donors. Data came from immunoSEQ multiplex PCR; TCRdb stores just in-frame clones and leaves some out. The sample consists of roughly 140,000 clones, around 80% of them appearing once. Sequencing used PBMCs. The receptors were gathered from a woman aged 55 to 70 in good health and CMV-seropositive. Each CDR3 is given with its conserved first and last residue. D genes are given only for firm matches. Size is omitted from some rows. Given values are once, few, many or a class for expanded clones.

clone_size: -; v_call: TRBV7-9; d_call: TRBD2; j_call: TRBJ2-7; cdr3_nt: TGTGCCAGCAGCTTCGGGAGGGAGTACGAGCAGTACTTC; cdr3_aa: CASSFGREYEQYF
clone_size: -; v_call: TRBV7-9; d_call: -; j_call: TRBJ2-2; cdr3_nt: TGTGCCAGCAGTCCCACCGCGGGCGGGGAGCTGTTTTTT; cdr3_aa: CASSPTAGGELFF
clone_size: -; v_call: TRBV28; d_call: -; j_call: TRBJ1-1; cdr3_nt: TGTGCCAGCAGTTTACAATCGGGCACTGAAGCTTTCTTT; cdr3_aa: CASSLQSGTEAFF
clone_size: -; v_call: TRBV9; d_call: TRBD1; j_call: TRBJ2-2; cdr3_nt: TGTGCCAGCAGCCTACGGACAGGGAGATTCGGGGAGCTGTTTTTT; cdr3_aa: CASSLRTGRFGELFF
clone_size: -; v_call: TRBV29-1; d_call: TRBD2; j_call: TRBJ2-1; cdr3_nt: TGCAGCGTACTAGCGGGGGGATACAATGAGCAGTTCTTC; cdr3_aa: CSVLAGGYNEQFF
clone_size: -; v_call: TRBV5-1; d_call: TRBD1; j_call: TRBJ2-3; cdr3_nt: TGCGCCAGCAGCTTGGGGACAGGGGGCAGCACAGATACGCAGTATTTT; cdr3_aa: CASSLGTGGSTDTQYF
clone_size: -; v_call: TRBV5-5; d_call: TRBD2; j_call: TRBJ2-5; cdr3_nt: TGTGCCAGCAGCCTGACTAGCGGGAGTGGAAAGACCCAGTACTTC; cdr3_aa: CASSLTSGSGKTQYF
clone_size: -; v_call: TRBV19; d_call: -; j_call: TRBJ2-7; cdr3_nt: TGTGCCAGTAGTGGCGAGGTGGGGCTCTACGAGCAGTACTTC; cdr3_aa: CASSGEVGLYEQYF
clone_size: -; v_call: TRBV6-5; d_call: TRBD1; j_call: TRBJ2-5; cdr3_nt: TGTGCCAGCAGTCCCACAGGGGGCGAAGAGCAGTACTTC; cdr3_aa: CASSPTGGEEQYF
clone_size: -; v_call: TRBV5-4; d_call: -; j_call: TRBJ1-1; cdr3_nt: TGTGCCAGCAGCTCCCGGGCGGGCACTGAAGCTTTCTTT; cdr3_aa: CASSSRAGTEAFF
clone_size: few; v_call: TRBV27; d_call: -; j_call: TRBJ2-7; cdr3_nt: TGTGCCAGCCGGACTGGTCCCTACGAGCAGTACTTC; cdr3_aa: CASRTGPYEQYF
clone_size: -; v_call: TRBV5-6; d_call: -; j_call: TRBJ2-7; cdr3_nt: TGTGCCAGCAGCCACTCCTACGAGCAGTACTTC; cdr3_aa: CASSHSYEQYF
clone_size: -; v_call: TRBV9; d_call: TRBD1; j_call: TRBJ2-7; cdr3_nt: TGTGCCAGCAGGGCGCCGGGACAGGTTAGCTCCTACGAGCAGTACTTC; cdr3_aa: CASRAPGQVSSYEQYF
clone_size: -; v_call: TRBV7-2; d_call: TRBD1; j_call: TRBJ1-1; cdr3_nt: TGTGCCAGCAGCTTAGTGTCGACAGGGGCTTTCTTT; cdr3_aa: CASSLVSTGAFF
clone_size: -; v_call: TRBV7-2; d_call: -; j_call: TRBJ2-7; cdr3_nt: TGTGCCAGCAGCCCCCCCGGGACTTTCTACGAGCAGTACTTC; cdr3_aa: CASSPPGTFYEQYF
clone_size: -; v_call: TRBV5-4; d_call: -; j_call: TRBJ2-5; cdr3_nt: TGTGCCAGCAGCTTGGGGCAGTCCCAAGAGACCCAGTACTTC; cdr3_aa: CASSLGQSQETQYF
clone_size: -; v_call: TRBV4-1; d_call: TRBD1; j_call: TRBJ2-7; cdr3_nt: TGCGCCAGCAGCCTTTTAAGGGGGCTCGAGCAGTACTTC; cdr3_aa: CASSLLRGLEQYF
clone_size: -; v_call: TRBV7-9; d_call: -; j_call: TRBJ2-7; cdr3_nt: TGTTCCAGCAGCTTAGGGGACATGAAGCAGTACTTC; cdr3_aa: CSSSLGDMKQYF
clone_size: once; v_call: TRBV14; d_call: -; j_call: TRBJ2-3; cdr3_nt: TGTGCCAGCAGCCCCTTTGCAGATACGCAGTATTTT; cdr3_aa: CASSPFADTQYF
clone_size: -; v_call: TRBV9; d_call: -; j_call: TRBJ2-2; cdr3_nt: TGTGCCAGCAGCTTATGGGAGGACGGGGAGCTGTTTTTT; cdr3_aa: CASSLWEDGELFF
clone_size: -; v_call: TRBV27; d_call: -; j_call: TRBJ1-5; cdr3_nt: TGTGCCAGCAGTTCCCTGGGCCAGCCCCAGCATTTT; cdr3_aa: CASSSLGQPQHF
clone_size: -; v_call: TRBV7-6; d_call: TRBD1; j_call: TRBJ2-2; cdr3_nt: TGTGCCAGCAGCTTGGGACAGATAAACACCGGGGAGCTGTTTTTT; cdr3_aa: CASSLGQINTGELFF
clone_size: -; v_call: TRBV28; d_call: TRBD1; j_call: TRBJ1-2; cdr3_nt: TGTGCCAGCACCAGCCGGGACAGGGACTCCTATGGCTACACCTTC; cdr3_aa: CASTSRDRDSYGYTF
clone_size: -; v_call: TRBV29-1; d_call: -; j_call: TRBJ2-7; cdr3_nt: TGCAGCGTTCGGGGTCAGGTGGACGAGCAGTACTTC; cdr3_aa: CSVRGQVDEQYF
clone_size: few; v_call: TRBV28; d_call: TRBD1; j_call: TRBJ1-1; cdr3_nt: TGTGCCAGCACCCGGGACAGCCTTCCGAACACTGAAGCTTTCTTT; cdr3_aa: CASTRDSLPNTEAFF
clone_size: -; v_call: TRBV7-9; d_call: TRBD2; j_call: TRBJ2-5; cdr3_nt: TGTGCCAGCAGCATACTAGCGGCAAAAGAGACCCAGTACTTC; cdr3_aa: CASSILAAKETQYF
clone_size: -; v_call: TRBV29-1; d_call: TRBD2; j_call: TRBJ2-7; cdr3_nt: TGCAGCGTTAAAGCGGGACTTTACGAGCAGTACTTC; cdr3_aa: CSVKAGLYEQYF
clone_size: once; v_call: TRBV6-5; d_call: TRBD2; j_call: TRBJ2-1; cdr3_nt: TGTGCCAGCAGTACTGATAGCGGGAGCTACAATGAGCAGTTCTTC; cdr3_aa: CASSTDSGSYNEQFF
clone_size: -; v_call: TRBV7-2; d_call: -; j_call: TRBJ1-2; cdr3_nt: TGTGCCAGCAGCTTTACCGGGACCGGGAGAAACTATGGCTACACCTTC; cdr3_aa: CASSFTGTGRNYGYTF
clone_size: -; v_call: TRBV2; d_call: -; j_call: TRBJ2-3; cdr3_nt: TGTGCCAGCAGCCTAAGAGGGCTCCCAACTGCCGCAGATACGCAGTATTTT; cdr3_aa: CASSLRGLPTAADTQYF
clone_size: -; v_call: TRBV19; d_call: TRBD1; j_call: TRBJ1-5; cdr3_nt: TGTGCCAGTATGGGGACAGGGTCTCAGCCCCAGCATTTT; cdr3_aa: CASMGTGSQPQHF
clone_size: -; v_call: TRBV19; d_call: TRBD1; j_call: TRBJ1-5; cdr3_nt: TGTGCCAGTAGAACCGGTGGGACAGCTACCAATCAGCCCCAGCATTTT; cdr3_aa: CASRTGGTATNQPQHF
clone_size: -; v_call: TRBV28; d_call: TRBD1; j_call: TRBJ2-5; cdr3_nt: TGTGCCAGCAGGCCACCGGGACAGGGGGCTGAGACCCAGTACTTC; cdr3_aa: CASRPPGQGAETQYF
clone_size: -; v_call: TRBV28; d_call: TRBD1; j_call: TRBJ1-5; cdr3_nt: TGTGCCAGCAGTTTATGGGCAGGGGGCATTAGTCAGCCCCAGCATTTT; cdr3_aa: CASSLWAGGISQPQHF
clone_size: -; v_call: TRBV10-3; d_call: -; j_call: TRBJ1-4; cdr3_nt: TGTGCCATCAGCTCACAGGGAGCTAGTAATGAAAAACTGTTTTTT; cdr3_aa: CAISSQGASNEKLFF
clone_size: -; v_call: TRBV9; d_call: TRBD1; j_call: TRBJ1-2; cdr3_nt: TGTGCCAGCAGCGAATCCCCCGGCCCAGGGGGTAGGTATGGCTACACCTTC; cdr3_aa: CASSESPGPGGRYGYTF